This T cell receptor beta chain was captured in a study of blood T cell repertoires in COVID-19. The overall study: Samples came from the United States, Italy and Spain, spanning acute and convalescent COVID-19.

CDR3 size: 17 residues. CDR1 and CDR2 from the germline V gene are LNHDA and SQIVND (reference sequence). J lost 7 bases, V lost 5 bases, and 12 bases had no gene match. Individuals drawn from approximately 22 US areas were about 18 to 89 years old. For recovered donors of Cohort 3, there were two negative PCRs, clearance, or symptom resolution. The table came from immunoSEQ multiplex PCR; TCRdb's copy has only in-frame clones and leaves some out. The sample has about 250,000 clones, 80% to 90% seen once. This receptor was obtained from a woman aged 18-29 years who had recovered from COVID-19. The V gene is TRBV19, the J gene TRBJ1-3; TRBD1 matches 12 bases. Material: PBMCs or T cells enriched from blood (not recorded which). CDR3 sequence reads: CASSPSGTGGRRNTIYF. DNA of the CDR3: TGTGCCAGTAGTCCCTCCGGGACAGGGGGCAGGAGGAACACCATATATTTT.